This T cell receptor beta chain appears in the sequencing data of a study of T cell changes during pregnancy in multiple sclerosis. This table comes from immunoSEQ multiplex PCR, and its TCRdb copy is limited to in-frame clones, with some not included. The sample holds tens of thousands of clones, around 90% seen once. Germline assignment: CDR1 LNHDA and CDR2 SQIVND (reference sequence). The CDR3 covers 13 residues. The V gene end was trimmed by 3 bases and the J gene end by 6 bases; junction bases not matched to a gene: 1. The source of this sequence is a female donor with multiple sclerosis, enrolled in a pregnancy study. The input for sequencing was CD4+ T cells from peripheral blood mononuclear cells, taken in the first trimester of pregnancy. V gene TRBV19 combines with J gene TRBJ2-2; 7 nucleotides align to TRBD2. The CDR3 sequence is CASSIGLAGELFF. The DNA for the CDR3 is TGTGCCAGTAGTATCGGACTAGCCGGGGAGCTGTTTTTT.